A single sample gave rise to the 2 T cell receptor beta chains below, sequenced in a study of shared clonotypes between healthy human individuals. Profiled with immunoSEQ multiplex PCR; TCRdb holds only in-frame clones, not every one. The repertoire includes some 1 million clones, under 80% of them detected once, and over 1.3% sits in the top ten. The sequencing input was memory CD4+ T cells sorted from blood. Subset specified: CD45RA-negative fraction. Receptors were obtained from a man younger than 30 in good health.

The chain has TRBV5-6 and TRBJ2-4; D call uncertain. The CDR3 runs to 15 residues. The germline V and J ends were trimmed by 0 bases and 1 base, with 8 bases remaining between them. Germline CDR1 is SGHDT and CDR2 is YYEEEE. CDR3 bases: TGTGCCAGCAGCTTGGGGGTTGTCGCCAAAAACATTCAGTACTTC. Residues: CASSLGVVAKNIQYF.

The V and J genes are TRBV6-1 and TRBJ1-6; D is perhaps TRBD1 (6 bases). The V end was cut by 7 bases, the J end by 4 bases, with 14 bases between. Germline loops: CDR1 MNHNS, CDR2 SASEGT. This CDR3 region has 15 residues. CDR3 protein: CASTQGGLYNSPLHF. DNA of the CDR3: TGTGCCAGCACCCAAGGGGGGTTGTATAATTCACCCCTCCACTTT.